The next 24 T cell receptor beta chains were all read from a single sample in a study of cytomegalovirus exposure and HLA in healthy donors. Measured with immunoSEQ multiplex PCR; TCRdb has only the in-frame clones, and not every one. The sample records 55,000 to 65,000 clones, roughly 95% being singletons. The sample comprised PBMCs. These receptors were taken from a woman aged 18-29 years in good health and CMV-seropositive.

This clone has a single count. The genes are TRBV5-4 and TRBJ1-2, with D perhaps matching TRBD1 (6 bases). This CDR3 has 15 amino acids. Germline CDR1 SGHNT, CDR2 YYREEE (reference sequence). V was trimmed by 3 bases and J by 2 bases, leaving 14 bases between them. The DNA for the CDR3 is TGTGCCAGCAGCTCTGGGGGGGCCCCGAACTATGGCTACACCTTC. This codes for CASSSGGAPNYGYTF.

The chain recombines TRBV4-3 with TRBJ2-5, with 7 bases fitting TRBD2. This CDR3 is built from 15 residues. V lost 0 bases, J lost 4 bases, and 5 bases stayed unmatched. CDR1 and CDR2 (germline): LGHNA, YSLEER. The CDR3 here is CASSQEGGSSETQYF. In nucleotides, the CDR3 is TGCGCCAGCAGCCAAGAGGGAGGGAGTTCAGAGACCCAGTACTTC.

This chain connects TRBV25-1 to TRBJ1-4; 9 nucleotides line up with TRBD1. CDR3 length: 15 amino acids. Germline V gene sequence: CDR1 MGHDK, CDR2 SYGVNS. The V segment lost 3 bases and the J segment 8 bases; nucleotides outside the gene matches: 7. The CDR3 bases are TGTGCCAGCAGTGAGTGGGACAGGGCAATGGAAAAACTGTTTTTT. It translates to CASSEWDRAMEKLFF.

J is TRBJ2-1 and V is TRBV27, with 16 positions matching TRBD2. CDR1 is MNHEY, CDR2 SMNVEV, per germline (reference sequence). Trimming at V came to 3 bases and at J to 10 bases, leaving 6 bases not matched to a gene. The length of the CDR3 is 16 residues. The CDR3 DNA reads as TGTGCCAGCAGTTTCGGGACTAGCGGGGGGGCAGGGGAGCAGTTCTTC. Protein sequence: CASSFGTSGGAGEQFF.

This chain uses TRBV5-1 with TRBJ1-1, with D unresolved. CDR1 is SGHRS and CDR2 is YFSETQ in the germline V gene. V was trimmed by 1 base and J by 0 bases, leaving 7 bases between them. This CDR3 is built from 14 residues. The CDR3 coding sequence is TGCGCCAGCAGCTTGACAGAGATGAACACTGAAGCTTTCTTT. Translating it yields CASSLTEMNTEAFF. Based on the CDR3 plus reference TRBV5-1 and TRBJ1-1, the full variable domain is KAGVTQTPRYLIKTRGQQVTLSCSPISGHRSVSWYQQTPGQGLQFLFEYFSETQRNKGNFPGRFSGRQFSNSRSEMNVSTLELGDSALYLCASSLTEMNTEAFFGQGTRLTVV.

This clone has just one count. This chain connects TRBV4-1 to TRBJ2-5; 9 bases line up with TRBD2. CDR3 length: 16 residues. V lost 2 bases, J lost 5 bases, and 9 bases stayed unmatched. CDR1 is MGHRA, CDR2 YSYEKL, per germline. CDR3 in DNA: TGCGCCAGCAGCCAACATAGCGGGGGCGGGCGGGAGACCCAGTACTTC. Its translation is CASSQHSGGGRETQYF.

The gene calls are TRBV1 and TRBJ2-7; the table assigns TRBD1, which was not confirmed against the DNA. TRBV1 is marked as a pseudogene. The CDR3 contains 17 residues. CDR3 coding DNA: TGCACCAGCAGCCAACCTGGGACAGGGGTGGGCTATTACGAGCAGTACTTC. Translated: CTSSQPGTGVGYYEQYF.

The chain has TRBV7-9 and TRBJ1-4, with 9 bases lining up with TRBD1. J lost 7 bases, V lost 0 bases, and 6 bases had no gene match. The CDR3 covers 16 residues. Per the germline V gene, CDR1 is SEHNR and CDR2 is FQNEAQ (reference sequence). The CDR3 loop reads CASSLAAGTGSEKLFF. The CDR3 DNA is TGTGCCAGCAGCTTAGCCGCCGGGACAGGGAGTGAAAAACTGTTTTTT.

The genes are TRBV6-5 and TRBJ2-6; no firm D call. Germline CDR1 and CDR2: MNHEY and SVGAGI. Trimming shortened V by 1 base and J by 4 bases, and 11 bases separated the two germline ends. The CDR3 spans 16 residues. CDR3 sequence (DNA): TGTGCCAGCAGTTACTGGCAGGCTCGCGGGGCCAACGTCCTGACTTTC. This gives the protein CASSYWQARGANVLTF.

The V call is TRBV6-1, the J call TRBJ1-2, with a weak D call TRBD1 (5 bases). The CDR3 is 14 residues long. Trimming removed 6 bases at V and 3 bases at J, with 14 bases between. CDR1 and CDR2 from the germline V gene are MNHNS and SASEGT. CDR3: CASRGGGFDYGYTF. Here the CDR3 DNA reads TGTGCCAGCAGGGGGGGAGGGTTTGACTATGGCTACACCTTC.

A few counts support this clone. CDR3 sequence reads: CASSTERDRDRGEYEQYF. In DNA, the CDR3 is TGTGCCAGCAGCACCGAAAGAGACCGGGACAGGGGTGAGTACGAGCAGTACTTC. The chain combines TRBV21-1 with TRBJ2-7; the table gives TRBD1 as D, unverified against the DNA. TRBV21-1 is designated a pseudogene. There are 18 residues in the CDR3.

The chain joins TRBV30 to TRBJ2-3, with 10 nucleotides matching TRBD2. CDR3 length equals 16 residues. Germline CDR1 is GTSNPN and CDR2 is SVGIG (reference sequence). V shed 8 bases and J 1 base; nucleotides not matched to a gene: 12. The CDR3 reads CAGLGPLAGGTDTQYF. CDR3 DNA: TGTGCCGGTCTGGGTCCCCTAGCGGGGGGCACAGATACGCAGTATTTT. The entire variable domain, with the rest obtained from reference TRBV30 and TRBJ2-3, is as follows: SQTIHQWPATLVQPVGSPLSLECTVEGTSNPNLYWYRQAAGRGLQLLFYSVGIGQISSEVPQNLSASRPQDRQFILSSKKLLLSDSGFYLCAGLGPLAGGTDTQYFGPGTRLTVL.

This chain joins TRBV7-9 and TRBJ2-2; 8 bases are shared with TRBD2. Germline loops: CDR1 SEHNR, CDR2 FQNEAQ (reference sequence). CDR3 length: 17 amino acids. The V and J ends lost 1 base and 3 bases, in that order; junction bases with no gene match: 7. CDR3 loop: CASSLGPSGGYTGELFF. In DNA form, the CDR3 reads TGTGCCAGCAGCTTAGGACCCAGCGGGGGATACACCGGGGAGCTGTTTTTT. Looking up the rest from reference TRBV7-9 and TRBJ2-2 gives the full variable domain: DTGVSQNPRHKITKRGQNVTFRCDPISEHNRLYWYRQTLGQGPEFLTYFQNEAQLEKSRLLSDRFSAERPKGSFSTLEIQRTEQGDSAMYLCASSLGPSGGYTGELFFGEGSRLTVL.

This clone was found once. The V call is TRBV18, the J call TRBJ1-1, with TRBD1 matching 7 bases. The CDR3 covers 14 residues. The germline gives CDR1 KGHSH, CDR2 LQKENI. The V and J ends lost 0 bases and 5 bases, in that order; junction bases with no gene match: 3. Here the CDR3 reads CASSPPGGLTEAFF. CDR3 bases: TGTGCCAGCTCACCACCAGGGGGCTTGACTGAAGCTTTCTTT.

The V and J genes are TRBV18 and TRBJ2-3, with 9 bases aligning to TRBD1. Germline V gene data show CDR1 as KGHSH and CDR2 as LQKENI. V lost 3 bases to trimming and J lost 4 bases; unmatched junction nucleotides: 5. The CDR3 totals 15 residues. The CDR3 region is CASSPRTGEPDTQYF. CDR3 DNA: TGTGCCAGCTCACCCAGGACAGGGGAGCCAGATACGCAGTATTTT.

This chain uses TRBV27 with TRBJ2-1; TRBD1 matches 8 bases. Germline V CDR1 and CDR2: MNHEY, SMNVEV (reference sequence). CDR3 length equals 14 residues. V shed 6 bases and J 5 bases; nucleotides not matched to a gene: 6. Here the CDR3 reads CASSSGQGDNEQFF. As DNA, the CDR3 is TGTGCCAGCAGCTCTGGACAGGGAGACAATGAGCAGTTCTTC.

The rearrangement joins TRBV10-3 to TRBJ2-3; maybe TRBD2 (5 bases). V shed 2 bases and J shed 2 bases, with 11 bases lying between them. This CDR3 has 15 amino acids. CDR1 ENHRY and CDR2 SYGVKD come from the germline V gene. CDR3 residues: CAISEAQRNTDTQYF. CDR3 nucleotide sequence: TGTGCCATCAGTGAGGCGCAGCGGAACACAGATACGCAGTATTTT.

In DNA, the CDR3 is TGTGCCAGCAGTGAAAGACCGGGAGTGGTGGAGACCCAGTACTTC. This gives the protein CASSERPGVVETQYF. The chain joins TRBV6-1 to TRBJ2-5; D possibly corresponds to TRBD2 (6 bases). Germline V gene data show CDR1 as MNHNS and CDR2 as SASEGT. The V and J ends lost 2 bases and 5 bases respectively, with 15 bases between them. This CDR3 has 15 amino acids.

The CDR3 nucleotides are TGTGCCAGCAGTTGGGACAGGGGTAAAGGCTACACCTTC. This translates into CASSWDRGKGYTF. The chain is built from TRBV4-2 and TRBJ1-2; TRBD1 matches 10 bases. Germline CDR1 is LGHNA and CDR2 is YNFKEQ. V lost 6 bases, J lost 8 bases, and 6 bases stayed unmatched. The CDR3 sequence is 13 residues long.

This clone was picked up one time. The rearrangement uses TRBV4-1 and TRBJ1-1, with 10 bases lining up with TRBD1. Germline CDR1 and CDR2: MGHRA and YSYEKL. CDR3 length equals 19 residues. V was pared by 1 base and J by 0 bases, with 11 bases of the junction left unmatched. CDR3 DNA: TGCGCCAGCAGCCAAGGAGGTGGACAGGGGGGACGGATGAACACTGAAGCTTTCTTT. It specifies CASSQGGGQGGRMNTEAFF.

CDR3 sequence reads: CASRKTGVSNQPQHF. CDR3 coding DNA: TGTGCCAGCAGGAAGACAGGGGTGAGCAATCAGCCCCAGCATTTT. The J gene is TRBJ1-5, the V gene TRBV28, with TRBD1 matching 8 bases. The V segment lost 6 bases and the J segment 1 base; nucleotides outside the gene matches: 5. This CDR3 is 15 amino acids long. CDR1 is MDHEN, CDR2 SYDVKM, per germline.

The chain carries TRBV11-2 and TRBJ2-3; D might be TRBD2 (5 bases). Germline V CDR1 and CDR2: SGHAT, FQNNGV. This CDR3 spans 12 amino acids. Deletions cut 0 bases from V and 8 bases from J, with 6 bases between. The CDR3: CASSLDRGTQYF. The CDR3, as DNA: TGTGCCAGCAGCTTAGACCGGGGTACGCAGTATTTT.

As to this clone: Other DNA sequences in the same sample also yield this CDR3. The chain carries TRBV15 and TRBJ2-7; 9 bases map to TRBD1. Germline CDR1 LNHNV, CDR2 YYDKDF (reference sequence). The CDR3 extends over 14 amino acids. Trimming took 3 bases from V and 3 from J; bases not matched to a gene: 3. CDR3 coding DNA: TGTGCCACCAGCAGGGGGACAGGGAGCTACGAGCAGTACTTC. It translates to CATSRGTGSYEQYF.

J is TRBJ1-3 and V is TRBV20-1; D may be TRBD1 (6 bases). This CDR3 has 11 residues. V was trimmed by 5 bases and J by 10 bases, leaving 12 bases between them. From germline, CDR1 is DFQATT and CDR2 SNEGSKA (reference sequence). The CDR3 nucleotides read TGCAGTGCTCAAACAGGGCATACCATATATTTT. It encodes CSAQTGHTIYF.